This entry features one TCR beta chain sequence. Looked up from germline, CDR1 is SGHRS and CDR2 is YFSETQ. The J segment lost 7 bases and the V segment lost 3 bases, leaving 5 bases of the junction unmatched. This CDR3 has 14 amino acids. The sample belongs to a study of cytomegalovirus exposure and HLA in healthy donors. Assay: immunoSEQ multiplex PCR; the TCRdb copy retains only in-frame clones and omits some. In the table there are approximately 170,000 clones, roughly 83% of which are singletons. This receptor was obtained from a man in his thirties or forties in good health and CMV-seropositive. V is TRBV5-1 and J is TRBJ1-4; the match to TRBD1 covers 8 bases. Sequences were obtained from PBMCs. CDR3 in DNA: TGCGCCAGCAGCTCCAGGGGGCAAGGTGAAAAACTGTTTTTT. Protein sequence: CASSSRGQGEKLFF.